Each of the 10 T cell receptor beta chains below was sequenced from the same sample in a study of Ad26.COV2.S vaccination and SARS-CoV-2 variants. Assay: immunoSEQ multiplex PCR; the TCRdb copy retains only in-frame clones and omits some. There are about 680,000 clones in the sample; 89% occur only once, and around 1.5% lies in the top ten. The treatment denotes: approximately 18 received Ad26.COV2.S at low or high dose, single or two shots; roughly five received placebo; per-sample allocation not given. Samples came from day 63 after the first vaccine or placebo injection. The sample in question was peripheral blood, obtained in a trial of Ad26.COV2.S vaccine versus placebo. These receptors originate from a person aged 18 to 65 who received the Ad26.COV2.S COVID-19 vaccine or a placebo.

This rearrangement joins TRBV9 to TRBJ1-4; a weak D match, TRBD1 (6 bases). This CDR3 has 14 residues. V lost 4 bases to trimming and J lost 10 bases, with 17 bases between them. CDR1 is SGDLS, CDR2 YYNGEE, per germline. CDR3 in amino acids: CASSSGHPGGKLFF. CDR3 DNA: TGTGCCAGCAGCTCGGGACACCCAGGCGGAAAACTGTTTTTT.

As concerns this clone: The sample carries other DNA sequences with the same CDR3. The gene calls are TRBV5-1 and TRBJ2-7; no definite D call. The germline CDR1 and CDR2 sequences are SGHRS and YFSETQ. V lost 0 bases and J 5 bases, leaving 3 bases between the germline ends. The CDR3 runs 11 residues. CDR3 in DNA: TGCGCCAGCAGCTTGGCCGACGAGCAGTACTTC. This codes for CASSLADEQYF.

The V call is TRBV7-2, the J call TRBJ2-1; no clear D. With 2 bases removed from V and 12 bases from J, the gap between germline ends came to 11 bases. CDR1 is SGHTA, CDR2 FQGNSA, per germline. This CDR3 spans 12 amino acids. The CDR3 is CASSLLAARQFF. The CDR3 DNA reads TGTGCCAGCAGCTTATTAGCAGCGCGGCAGTTCTTC.

This sequence joins TRBV19 and TRBJ2-7, with a possible D match to TRBD1 (6 bases). The V end was cut by 6 bases, the J end by 0 bases, with 18 bases between. This CDR3 comprises 16 residues. Germline CDR1 reads LNHDA; CDR2 reads SQIVND (reference sequence). CDR3 residues: CASSPLQGSFSYEQYF. In DNA form, the CDR3 reads TGTGCCAGTAGCCCCCTACAGGGTAGTTTCTCCTACGAGCAGTACTTC.

CDR3 loop: CASSYQGESGEQYF. In DNA form, the CDR3 reads TGTGCCAGCAGTTACCAGGGGGAGTCGGGCGAGCAGTACTTC. This rearrangement joins TRBV6-5 to TRBJ2-7; TRBD1 aligns across 7 bases. Germline lookup yields CDR1 MNHEY and CDR2 SVGAGI. This CDR3 has 14 amino acids. Trimming removed 2 bases from V and 6 bases from J; junction bases left unmatched: 7.

The rearrangement links TRBV7-2 to TRBJ1-2; D is perhaps TRBD1 (6 bases). From germline, CDR1 is SGHTA and CDR2 FQGNSA. Between the trimmed V and J ends, which lost 5 bases and 6 bases, there was a span of 16 bases. This CDR3 has 14 amino acids. The CDR3 nucleotides read TGTGCCAGCAGCCCAATAGTAGGGGGGGATGGCTACACCTTC. It codes for CASSPIVGGDGYTF.

V is TRBV5-5 and J is TRBJ1-5; D is unclear. V was shortened by 1 base and J by 0 bases, with 8 bases between the two germline ends. Per the germline V gene, CDR1 is SGHKS and CDR2 is YYEKEE (reference sequence). This CDR3 is built from 15 residues. The CDR3 loop is CASSLLDGSNQPQHF. The CDR3 DNA is TGTGCCAGCAGCTTGTTAGACGGTAGCAATCAGCCCCAGCATTTT.

This chain links TRBV5-4 with TRBJ2-2; TRBD2 might be the D (6 bases). The CDR3 is 15 amino acids. Germline CDR1 and CDR2: SGHNT and YYREEE (reference sequence). The V and J ends lost 7 bases and 5 bases respectively, with 18 bases between them. The CDR3 DNA reads as TGTGCCAGCCGCAACCTAGCGATTGGGACCGGGGAGCTGTTTTTT. Encoded protein: CASRNLAIGTGELFF.

This clone was seen just once. The V and J genes are TRBV6-5 and TRBJ2-7; D tentatively reads TRBD1 or TRBD2 (5 bases each). Trimming cost V 2 bases and J 5 bases, with 7 bases left between them. Germline loops: CDR1 MNHEY, CDR2 SVGAGI. This CDR3 contains 12 residues. The CDR3 region is CASSYGTNEQYF. The DNA for the CDR3 is TGTGCCAGCAGTTACGGGACGAACGAGCAGTACTTC.

In its sample, this clone was seen a few times. In DNA form, the CDR3 reads TGCGCCAGCAGCCAAGAACCAGGGGGTTTCGAGCAGTACTTC. Protein sequence: CASSQEPGGFEQYF. This sequence joins TRBV4-1 and TRBJ2-7; 7 bases line up with TRBD1. In germline, CDR1 is MGHRA, CDR2 YSYEKL. Losses at the gene ends were 0 bases for V and 6 bases for J; bases not matched to a gene: 5. This CDR3 has 14 residues.